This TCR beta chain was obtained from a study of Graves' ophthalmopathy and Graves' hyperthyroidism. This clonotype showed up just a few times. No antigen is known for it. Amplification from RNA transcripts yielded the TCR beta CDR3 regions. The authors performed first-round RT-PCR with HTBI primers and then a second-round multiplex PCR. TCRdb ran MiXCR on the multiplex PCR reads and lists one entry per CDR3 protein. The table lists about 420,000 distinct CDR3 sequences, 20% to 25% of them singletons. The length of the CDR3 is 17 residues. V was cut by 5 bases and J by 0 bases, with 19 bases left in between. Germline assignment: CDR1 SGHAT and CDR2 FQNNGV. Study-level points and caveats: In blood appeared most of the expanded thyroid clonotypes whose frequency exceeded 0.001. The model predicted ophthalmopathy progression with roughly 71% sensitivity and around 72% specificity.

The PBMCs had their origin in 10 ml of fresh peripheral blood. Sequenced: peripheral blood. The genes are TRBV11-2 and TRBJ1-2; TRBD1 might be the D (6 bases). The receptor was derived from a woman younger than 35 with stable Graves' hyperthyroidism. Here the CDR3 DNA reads TGTGCCAGCAGCCTCCGGGACAACCCACTAACTAACTATGGCTACACCTTC. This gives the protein CASSLRDNPLTNYGYTF.